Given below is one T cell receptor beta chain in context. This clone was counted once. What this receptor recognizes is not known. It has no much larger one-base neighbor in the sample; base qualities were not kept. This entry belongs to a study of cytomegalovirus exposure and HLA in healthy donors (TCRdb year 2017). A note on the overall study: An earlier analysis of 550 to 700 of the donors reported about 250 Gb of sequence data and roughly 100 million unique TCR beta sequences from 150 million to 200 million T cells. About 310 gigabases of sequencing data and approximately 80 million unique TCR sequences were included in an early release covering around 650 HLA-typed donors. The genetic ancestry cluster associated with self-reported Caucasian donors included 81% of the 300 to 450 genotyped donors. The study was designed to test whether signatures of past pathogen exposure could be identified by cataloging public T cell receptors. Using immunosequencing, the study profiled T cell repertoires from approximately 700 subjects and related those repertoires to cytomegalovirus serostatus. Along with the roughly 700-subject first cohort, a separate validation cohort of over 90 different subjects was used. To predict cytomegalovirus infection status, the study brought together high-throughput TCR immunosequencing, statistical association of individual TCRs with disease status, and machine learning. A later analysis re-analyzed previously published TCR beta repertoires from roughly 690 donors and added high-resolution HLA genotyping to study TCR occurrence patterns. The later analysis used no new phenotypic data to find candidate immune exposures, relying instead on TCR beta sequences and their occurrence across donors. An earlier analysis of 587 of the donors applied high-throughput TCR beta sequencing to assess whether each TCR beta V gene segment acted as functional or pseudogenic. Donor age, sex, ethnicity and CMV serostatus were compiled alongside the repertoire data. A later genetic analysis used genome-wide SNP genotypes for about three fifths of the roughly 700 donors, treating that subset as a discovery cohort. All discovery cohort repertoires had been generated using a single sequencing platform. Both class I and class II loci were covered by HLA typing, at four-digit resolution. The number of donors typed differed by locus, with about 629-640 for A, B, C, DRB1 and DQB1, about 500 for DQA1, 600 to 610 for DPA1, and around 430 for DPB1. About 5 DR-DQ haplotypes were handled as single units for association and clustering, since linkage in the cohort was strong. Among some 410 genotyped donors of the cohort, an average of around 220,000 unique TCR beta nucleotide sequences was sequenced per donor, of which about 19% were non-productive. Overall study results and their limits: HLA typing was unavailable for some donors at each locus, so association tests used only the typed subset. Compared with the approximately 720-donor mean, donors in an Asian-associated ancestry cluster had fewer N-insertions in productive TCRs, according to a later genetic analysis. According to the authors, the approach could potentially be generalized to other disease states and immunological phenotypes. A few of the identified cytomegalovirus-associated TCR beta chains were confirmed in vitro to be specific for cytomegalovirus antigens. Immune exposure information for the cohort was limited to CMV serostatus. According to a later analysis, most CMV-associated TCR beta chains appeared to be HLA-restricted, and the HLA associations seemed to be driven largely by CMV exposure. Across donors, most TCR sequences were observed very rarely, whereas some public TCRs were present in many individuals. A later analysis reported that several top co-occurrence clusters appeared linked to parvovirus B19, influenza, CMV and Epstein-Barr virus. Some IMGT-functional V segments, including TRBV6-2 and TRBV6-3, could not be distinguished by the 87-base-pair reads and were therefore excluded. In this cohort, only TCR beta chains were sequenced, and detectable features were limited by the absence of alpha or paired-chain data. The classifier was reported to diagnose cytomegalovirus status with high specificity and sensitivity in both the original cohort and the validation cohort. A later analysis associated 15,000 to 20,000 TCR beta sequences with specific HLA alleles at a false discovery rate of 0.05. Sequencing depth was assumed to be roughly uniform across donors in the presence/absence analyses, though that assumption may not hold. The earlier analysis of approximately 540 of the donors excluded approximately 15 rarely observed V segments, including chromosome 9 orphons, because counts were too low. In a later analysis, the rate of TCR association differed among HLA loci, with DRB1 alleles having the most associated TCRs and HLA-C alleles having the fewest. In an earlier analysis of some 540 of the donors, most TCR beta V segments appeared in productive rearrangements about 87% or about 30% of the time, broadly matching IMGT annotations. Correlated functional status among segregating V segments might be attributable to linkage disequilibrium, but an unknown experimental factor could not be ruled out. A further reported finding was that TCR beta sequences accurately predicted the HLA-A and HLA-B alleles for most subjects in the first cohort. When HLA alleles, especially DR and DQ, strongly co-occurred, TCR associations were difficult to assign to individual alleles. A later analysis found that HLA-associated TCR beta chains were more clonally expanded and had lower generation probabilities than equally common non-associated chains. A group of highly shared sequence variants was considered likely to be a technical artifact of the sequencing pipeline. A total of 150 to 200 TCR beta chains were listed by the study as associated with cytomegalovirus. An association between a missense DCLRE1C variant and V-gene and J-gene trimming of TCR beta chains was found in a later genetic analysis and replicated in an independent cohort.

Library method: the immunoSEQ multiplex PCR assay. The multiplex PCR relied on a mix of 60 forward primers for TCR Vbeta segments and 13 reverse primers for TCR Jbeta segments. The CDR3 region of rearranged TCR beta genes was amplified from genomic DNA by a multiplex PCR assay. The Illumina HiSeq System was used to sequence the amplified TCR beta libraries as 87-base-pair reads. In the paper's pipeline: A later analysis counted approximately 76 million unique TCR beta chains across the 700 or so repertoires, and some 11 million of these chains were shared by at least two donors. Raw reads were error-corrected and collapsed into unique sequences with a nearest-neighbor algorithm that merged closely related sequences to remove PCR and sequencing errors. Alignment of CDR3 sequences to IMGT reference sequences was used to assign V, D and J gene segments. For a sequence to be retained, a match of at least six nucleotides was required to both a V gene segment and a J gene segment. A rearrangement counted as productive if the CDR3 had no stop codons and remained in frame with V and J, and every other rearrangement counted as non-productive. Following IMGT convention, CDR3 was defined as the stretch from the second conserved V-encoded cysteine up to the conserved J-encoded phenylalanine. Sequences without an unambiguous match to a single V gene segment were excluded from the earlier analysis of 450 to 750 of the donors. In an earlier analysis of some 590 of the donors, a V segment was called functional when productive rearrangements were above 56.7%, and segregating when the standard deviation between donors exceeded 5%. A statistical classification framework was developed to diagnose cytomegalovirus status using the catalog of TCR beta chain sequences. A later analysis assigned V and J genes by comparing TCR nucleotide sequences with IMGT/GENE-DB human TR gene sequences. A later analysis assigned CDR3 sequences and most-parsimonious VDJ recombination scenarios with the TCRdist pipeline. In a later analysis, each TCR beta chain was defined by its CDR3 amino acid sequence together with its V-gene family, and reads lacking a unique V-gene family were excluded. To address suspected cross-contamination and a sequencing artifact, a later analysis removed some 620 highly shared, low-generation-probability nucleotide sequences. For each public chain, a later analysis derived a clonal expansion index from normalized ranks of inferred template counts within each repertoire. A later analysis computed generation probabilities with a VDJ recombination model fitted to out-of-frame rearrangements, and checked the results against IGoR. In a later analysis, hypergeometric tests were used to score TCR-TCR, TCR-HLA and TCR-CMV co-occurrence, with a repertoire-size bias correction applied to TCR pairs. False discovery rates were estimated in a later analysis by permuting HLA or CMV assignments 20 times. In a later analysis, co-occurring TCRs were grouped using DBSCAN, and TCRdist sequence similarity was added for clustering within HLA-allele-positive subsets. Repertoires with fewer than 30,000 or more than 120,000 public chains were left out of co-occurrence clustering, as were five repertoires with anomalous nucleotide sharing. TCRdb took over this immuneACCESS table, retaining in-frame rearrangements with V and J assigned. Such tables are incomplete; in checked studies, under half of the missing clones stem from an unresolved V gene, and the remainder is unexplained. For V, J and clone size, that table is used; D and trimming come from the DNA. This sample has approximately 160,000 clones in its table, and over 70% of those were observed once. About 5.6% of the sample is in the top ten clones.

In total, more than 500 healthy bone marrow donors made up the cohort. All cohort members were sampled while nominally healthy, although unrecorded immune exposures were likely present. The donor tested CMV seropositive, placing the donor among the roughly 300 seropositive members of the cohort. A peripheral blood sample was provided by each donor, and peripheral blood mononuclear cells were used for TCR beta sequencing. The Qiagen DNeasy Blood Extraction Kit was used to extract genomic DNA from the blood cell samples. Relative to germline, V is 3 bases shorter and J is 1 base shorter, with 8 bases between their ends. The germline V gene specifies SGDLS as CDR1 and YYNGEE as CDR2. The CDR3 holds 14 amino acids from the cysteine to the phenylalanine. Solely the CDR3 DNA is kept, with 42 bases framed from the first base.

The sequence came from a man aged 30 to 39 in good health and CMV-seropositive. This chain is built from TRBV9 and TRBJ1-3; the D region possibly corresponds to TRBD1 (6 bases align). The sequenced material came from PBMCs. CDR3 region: CASSGRGSGNTIYF. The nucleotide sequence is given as TGTGCCAGCAGCGGCAGGGGTTCTGGAAACACCATATATTTT.